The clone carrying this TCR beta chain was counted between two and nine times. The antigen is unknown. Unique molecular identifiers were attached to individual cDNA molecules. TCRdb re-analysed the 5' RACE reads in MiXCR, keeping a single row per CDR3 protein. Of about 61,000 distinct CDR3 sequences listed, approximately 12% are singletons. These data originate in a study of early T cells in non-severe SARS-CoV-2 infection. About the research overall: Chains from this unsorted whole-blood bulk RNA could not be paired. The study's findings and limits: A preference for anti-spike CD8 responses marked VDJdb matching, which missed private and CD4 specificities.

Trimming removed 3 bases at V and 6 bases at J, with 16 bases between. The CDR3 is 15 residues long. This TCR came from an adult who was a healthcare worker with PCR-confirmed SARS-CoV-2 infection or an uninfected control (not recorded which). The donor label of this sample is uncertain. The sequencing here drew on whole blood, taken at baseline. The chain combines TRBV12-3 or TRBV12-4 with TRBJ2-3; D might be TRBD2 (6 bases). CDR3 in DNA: TGTGCCAGCAGTTTGGCGGGGTCATTATCGGATACGCAGTATTTT. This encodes CASSLAGSLSDTQYF.